The source of this T cell receptor (beta chain) is a study of shared clonotypes between healthy human individuals. This clone was recorded once. The assay was immunoSEQ multiplex PCR, and TCRdb's table has in-frame clones only and misses some. The sample carries roughly 1,500,000 clones, under 99% recorded once. The CDR3 runs 15 residues. V was clipped by 2 bases and J by 5 bases, with 15 bases between them. Germline assignment: CDR1 ENHRY and CDR2 SYGVKD. The rearrangement uses TRBV10-3 and TRBJ2-5; D is tentatively TRBD1 or TRBD2 (5 bases each). The clonotype was recovered from a man aged 25 to 40 in good health. Input material: naive CD4+ T cells sorted from blood. Subset of the sample: CD45RA+ positively selected. CDR3 loop: CAISEPGTTWETQYF. Here the CDR3 DNA reads TGTGCCATCAGTGAGCCAGGGACGACGTGGGAGACCCAGTACTTC.